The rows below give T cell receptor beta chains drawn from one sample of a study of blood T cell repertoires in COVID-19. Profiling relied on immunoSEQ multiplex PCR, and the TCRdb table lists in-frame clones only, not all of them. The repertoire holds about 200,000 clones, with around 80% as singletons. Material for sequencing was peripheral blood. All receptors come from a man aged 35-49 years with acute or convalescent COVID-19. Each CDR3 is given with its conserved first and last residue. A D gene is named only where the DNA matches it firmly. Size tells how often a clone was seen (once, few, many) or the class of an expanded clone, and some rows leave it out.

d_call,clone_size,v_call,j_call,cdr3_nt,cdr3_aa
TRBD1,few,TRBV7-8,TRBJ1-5,TGTGCCAGCAGCGCACGATCGGGACAGGGTAATGGCAATCAGCCCCAGCATTTT,CASSARSGQGNGNQPQHF
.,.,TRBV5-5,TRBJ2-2,TGTGCCAGCAGCCTTGGAGTGAGGACCGGGGAGCTGTTTTTT,CASSLGVRTGELFF
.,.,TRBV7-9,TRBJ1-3,TGTGCCAGCAGCTTAGCAATGTCAGGAGGAAACACCATATATTTT,CASSLAMSGGNTIYF
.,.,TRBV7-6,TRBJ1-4,TGTGCCAGCAGCCCAGGGGCAGGGGCTAATGAAAAACTGTTTTTT,CASSPGAGANEKLFF
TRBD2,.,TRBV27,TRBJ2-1,TGTGCCAGCAGTCCCCGATTAATAGCGGGAGTCAATGAGCAGTTCTTC,CASSPRLIAGVNEQFF
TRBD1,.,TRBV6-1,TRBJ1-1,TGTGCCAGCAGTGAACCGGGACAGGGAAAGGGCACTGAAGCTTTCTTT,CASSEPGQGKGTEAFF
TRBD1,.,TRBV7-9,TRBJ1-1,TGTGCCAGCAGCCTTGACAGGGATGAAGCTTTCTTT,CASSLDRDEAFF
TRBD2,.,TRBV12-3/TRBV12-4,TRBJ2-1,TGTGCCAGCAGTTCATCCGGGACTAAAGAGCAGTTCTTC,CASSSSGTKEQFF
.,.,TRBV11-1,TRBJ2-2,TGTGCCAGCAGCCTACGGTCATACACCGGGGAGCTGTTTTTT,CASSLRSYTGELFF
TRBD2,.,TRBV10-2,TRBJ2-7,TGCGCCAGCAGTACCCTAGCGGGAGGCCTCCGCGAGCAGTACTTC,CASSTLAGGLREQYF
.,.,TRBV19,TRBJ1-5,TGTGCCACTACATTGGGTGGGGGGTCCGATCAGCCCCAGCATTTT,CATTLGGGSDQPQHF
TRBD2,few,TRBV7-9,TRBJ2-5,TGTGCCAGCAGCTTGATAGCGGGAGAAGAGACCCAGTACTTC,CASSLIAGEETQYF
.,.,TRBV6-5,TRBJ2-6,TGTGCCAGCAGTACCCTGAGCTCTGGGGCCAACGTCCTGACTTTC,CASSTLSSGANVLTF
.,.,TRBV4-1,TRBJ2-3,TGCGCCAGCAGCCAAAGGGCCCTCATGGGAGGAGATACGCAGTATTTT,CASSQRALMGGDTQYF
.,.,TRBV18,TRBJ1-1,TGTGCCAGCTCACCATCAGATACTGAAGCTTTCTTT,CASSPSDTEAFF
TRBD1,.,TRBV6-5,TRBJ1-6,TGTGCCAGCAGTCCAGGCGACAGGGCCTTTTTT,CASSPGDRAFF
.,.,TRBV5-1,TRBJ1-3,TGCGCCAGCAGCTTGGTAGGGGGCTCTGGAAACACCATATATTTT,CASSLVGGSGNTIYF
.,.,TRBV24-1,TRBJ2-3,TGTGCCACCAGTGATTGGGGAGCAGGGGAGGATACGCAGTATTTT,CATSDWGAGEDTQYF
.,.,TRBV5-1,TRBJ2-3,TGCGCCAGCACTTTGGCCAAGGGTTTAGCGGAGCCCTCTAGCACAGATACGCAGTATTTT,CASTLAKGLAEPSSTDTQYF
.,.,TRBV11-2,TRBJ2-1,TGTGCCAGCAGCATAAACAGGGGGACTAACAATGAGCAGTTCTTC,CASSINRGTNNEQFF
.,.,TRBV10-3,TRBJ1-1,TGTGCCATCAGTGCCCCAGGCCAGCACACTGAAGCTTTCTTT,CAISAPGQHTEAFF
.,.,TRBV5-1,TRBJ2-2,TGCGCCAGCAGCTCCGGACTATCCGTAACCGGGGAGCTGTTTTTT,CASSSGLSVTGELFF
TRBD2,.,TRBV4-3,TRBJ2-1,TGCGCCAGCAGCCAAGAGGGGACTAGATACAATGAGCAGTTCTTC,CASSQEGTRYNEQFF
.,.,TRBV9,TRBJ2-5,TGTGCCAGCAGCGTAGACCCCAGAGCGTACCAAGAGACCCAGTACTTC,CASSVDPRAYQETQYF
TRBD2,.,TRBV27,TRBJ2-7,TGTGCCAGCAGCCCGGGACTAGCGGGACCGAGCTCCTACGAGCAGTACTTC,CASSPGLAGPSSYEQYF
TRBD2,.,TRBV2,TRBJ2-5,TGTGCCAGCAGTCTCTGGCTAGCGGGAGGGCTTGGGGAGACCCAGTACTTC,CASSLWLAGGLGETQYF
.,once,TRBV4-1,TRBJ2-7,TGCGCCAGCAGCCAGACAACTAGTACGTACGAGCAGTACTTC,CASSQTTSTYEQYF
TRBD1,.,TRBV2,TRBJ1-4,TGTGCCAGCAGCACTACGACAGGGTTGAATGAAAAACTGTTTTTT,CASSTTTGLNEKLFF
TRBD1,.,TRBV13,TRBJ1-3,TGTGCCAGCAGCTTACGGACAGGGCTGGGTAGGGACACCATATATTTT,CASSLRTGLGRDTIYF
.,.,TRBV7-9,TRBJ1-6,TGTGCCAGCAGCTTAGCGGGGGCAGGCCGATATAATTCACCCCTCCACTTT,CASSLAGAGRYNSPLHF
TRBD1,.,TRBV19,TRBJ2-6,TGTGCCAGTAGTATGGGACAGAGCTCTGGGGCCAACGTCCTGACTTTC,CASSMGQSSGANVLTF
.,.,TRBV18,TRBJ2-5,TGTGCCAGCTCACCCGGAAGGGGGGGGACCCAGTACTTC,CASSPGRGGTQYF
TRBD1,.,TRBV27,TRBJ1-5,TGTGCCAGCAGACACTCCCGTGGACAGGGAAATCAGCCCCAGCATTTT,CASRHSRGQGNQPQHF
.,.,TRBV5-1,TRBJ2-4,TGCGCCAGCAGCTCCGTGACTACAAACATTCAGTACTTC,CASSSVTTNIQYF